The entry that follows covers one T cell receptor (beta chain) sequence. This sample stems from a study of blood T cell repertoires in COVID-19. Germline CDR1 is MNHNY and CDR2 is SVGAGI (reference sequence). The CDR3 consists of 16 residues. Trimming took off 2 bases at V and 6 bases at J, with 14 bases between the two ends. TCRdb's table, derived via immunoSEQ multiplex PCR, lists solely in-frame clones and lacks some. The table records approximately 270,000 clones, 88% of them present only once. The source material was peripheral blood. The chain employs TRBV6-6 and TRBJ1-6; TRBD1 is a possible D gene (6 bases). The sequence was collected from a woman in her 30s with COVID-19, enrolled during active disease. The CDR3: CASSYPRQDVNSPLHF. The CDR3 DNA reads TGTGCCAGCAGTTACCCTAGACAGGACGTTAATTCACCCCTCCACTTT.